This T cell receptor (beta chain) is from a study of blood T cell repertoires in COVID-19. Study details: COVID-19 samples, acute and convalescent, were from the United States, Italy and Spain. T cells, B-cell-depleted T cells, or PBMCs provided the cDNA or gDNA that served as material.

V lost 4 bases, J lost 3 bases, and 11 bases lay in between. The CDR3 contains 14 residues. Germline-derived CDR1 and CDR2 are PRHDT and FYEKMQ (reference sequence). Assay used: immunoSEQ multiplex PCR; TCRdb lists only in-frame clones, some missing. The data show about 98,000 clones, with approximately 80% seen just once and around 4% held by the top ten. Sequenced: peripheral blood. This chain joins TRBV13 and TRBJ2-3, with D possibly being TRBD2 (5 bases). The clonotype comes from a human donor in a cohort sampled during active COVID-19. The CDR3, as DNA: TGTGCCAGCAGCTCCCCTTCGGGGACAGATACGCAGTATTTT. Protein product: CASSSPSGTDTQYF. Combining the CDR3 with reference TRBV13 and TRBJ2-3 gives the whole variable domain AAGVIQSPRHLIKEKRETATLKCYPIPRHDTVYWYQQGPGQDPQFLISFYEKMQSDKGSIPDRFSAQQFSDYHSELNMSSLELGDSALYFCASSSPSGTDTQYFGPGTRLTVL.